The entry below describes one T cell receptor (beta chain). The data stem from a study of T cell responses to AZD1222 COVID-19 vaccine. Generated by immunoSEQ multiplex PCR, the TCRdb table keeps only in-frame clones and is missing some. Seen here are 120,000 to 150,000 clones, over 80% observed once, and the top ten hold 3% to 4%. Germline V gene sequence: CDR1 SGDLS, CDR2 YYNGEE. The CDR3 runs 15 residues. Deletions cut 2 bases from V and 0 bases from J, with 9 bases between. The chain links TRBV9 to TRBJ1-5; D gene uncertain. The sample consisted of peripheral blood, taken 28 days after the second AZD1222 dose. The receptor was isolated from an adult who received the AZD1222 COVID-19 vaccine. The DNA of the CDR3 is TGTGCCAGCAGCGTCGAGCCGGTTAGCAATCAGCCCCAGCATTTT. Its protein is CASSVEPVSNQPQHF.